A single sample is the source of the 24 T cell receptor beta chains below, sequenced in a study of blood T cell repertoires in COVID-19. The table came from immunoSEQ multiplex PCR; TCRdb's copy has only in-frame clones and leaves some out. This table has around 700,000 clones, about 90% appearing once. Material: peripheral blood. These receptors all come from a woman aged 18-35 years with acute or convalescent COVID-19.

The chain is built from TRBV19 and TRBJ1-5, with a tentative D call TRBD1 (5 bases). Germline loops: CDR1 LNHDA, CDR2 SQIVND (reference sequence). V lost 5 bases to trimming and J lost 2 bases, with 16 bases between them. The CDR3 length is 16 residues. The CDR3 DNA reads as TGTGCCAGTAGTGGCAGGGTAGTTTCGGGCAATCAGCCCCAGCATTTT. Amino acids: CASSGRVVSGNQPQHF.

The rearrangement joins TRBV3-1 (or the pseudogene TRBV3-2) to TRBJ1-1; D is unresolved. Germline CDR1 LGHDT, CDR2 YNNKEL (reference sequence). The V and J ends lost 3 bases and 7 bases respectively, with 6 bases between them. The CDR3 spans 11 residues. Written as DNA, the CDR3 is TGTGCCAGCAGCCACCGTAATGAAGCTTTCTTT. This translates into CASSHRNEAFF.

The CDR3 DNA sequence: TGTGCCAGCGGGGACAGGGTGGACACTGAAGCTTTCTTT. This translates into CASGDRVDTEAFF. The chain carries TRBV25-1 and TRBJ1-1; 9 bases are shared with TRBD1. Germline V CDR1 and CDR2: MGHDK, SYGVNS. This CDR3 has 13 amino acids. Trimming cost V 8 bases and J 3 bases; bases outside gene matches: 4.

This chain joins TRBV24-1 and TRBJ2-1, with TRBD1 identical over 7 bases. V shed 1 base and J 4 bases; nucleotides not matched to a gene: 9. Germline CDR1 KGHDR, CDR2 SFDVKD. This CDR3 region has 17 residues. In DNA, the CDR3 is TGTGCCACCAGTGATTTCGGTCAGACAGGGAAATACAATGAGCAGTTCTTC. Its translation: CATSDFGQTGKYNEQFF.

V is TRBV11-2 and J is TRBJ1-5; D is undetermined. This CDR3 is built from 15 residues. Germline V gene sequence: CDR1 SGHAT, CDR2 FQNNGV. V lost 1 base, J lost 0 bases, and 7 bases lay in between. The DNA of the CDR3 is TGTGCCAGCAGCTTAGGTTTCCGTAGCAATCAGCCCCAGCATTTT. Amino acids: CASSLGFRSNQPQHF.

This chain joins TRBV6-4 and TRBJ1-1; D ambiguous. The CDR3 is 18 residues long. The V gene lost 0 bases and the J gene lost 0 bases, with 17 bases spanning the gap. CDR1 and CDR2 (germline): MRHNA, SNTAGT. CDR3 nucleotide sequence: TGTGCCAGCAGTGACTCTGGGCAGGAGGGCGTTTTGAACACTGAAGCTTTCTTT. It codes for CASSDSGQEGVLNTEAFF.

CDR3 region: CASRKNRDRVYEQYF. The CDR3 DNA follows: TGTGCCAGCAGGAAAAACCGGGACAGGGTCTACGAGCAGTACTTC. V and J are TRBV6-5 and TRBJ2-7; 9 bases match TRBD1. The CDR3 runs 15 residues. The J segment lost 3 bases and the V segment lost 6 bases, leaving 9 bases of the junction unmatched. The germline V gene encodes CDR1 MNHEY and CDR2 SVGAGI.

The rearrangement links TRBV12-3 or TRBV12-4 to TRBJ1-5; D may be TRBD1 (5 bases). V was trimmed by 5 bases and J by 6 bases, leaving 11 bases between them. This CDR3 region has 13 residues. In nucleotides, the CDR3 is TGTGCCAGCAGTCGTAGGGGTGCTCAGCCCCAGCATTTT. This sequence encodes CASSRRGAQPQHF.

V and J are TRBV14 and TRBJ2-7, with D perhaps matching TRBD1 (6 bases). V gave up 0 bases and J gave up 8 bases, with 17 bases separating them. Germline V lookup: CDR1 SGHDN, CDR2 FVKESK. This CDR3 has 15 residues. The chain's CDR3 is CASSQESLGRDKQYF. As DNA, the CDR3 is TGTGCCAGCAGCCAAGAAAGCCTCGGCAGGGACAAGCAGTACTTC. Using reference TRBV14 and TRBJ2-7 for the parts outside the CDR3, the full variable domain is EAGVTQFPSHSVIEKGQTVTLRCDPISGHDNLYWYRRVMGKEIKFLLHFVKESKQDESGMPNNRFLAERTGGTYSTLKVQPAELEDSGVYFCASSQESLGRDKQYFGPGTRLTVT.

CDR3 DNA: TGTGCCAGCAGTGAAGTCGGGGGACAGGGACTATACGAGCAGTACTTC. Amino acids: CASSEVGGQGLYEQYF. The chain uses TRBV6-1 and TRBJ2-7, with 9 bases aligning to TRBD1. This CDR3 has 16 residues. V lost 1 base to trimming and J lost 4 bases; unmatched junction nucleotides: 8. Per germline, CDR1 MNHNS and CDR2 SASEGT.

This sequence joins TRBV7-9 and TRBJ1-2; perhaps TRBD1 as D (6 bases). This CDR3 contains 17 residues. Trimming stripped 2 bases from V and 3 bases from J, with 19 bases between. The germline V gene encodes CDR1 SEHNR and CDR2 FQNEAQ (reference sequence). CDR3 bases: TGTGCCAGCAGCTTAACGGATTACCGCAGGGGTTACTATGGCTACACCTTC. This encodes CASSLTDYRRGYYGYTF.

The chain carries TRBV18 and TRBJ2-7; 9 nucleotides match TRBD1. The length of the CDR3 is 14 residues. The germline V gene encodes CDR1 KGHSH and CDR2 LQKENI. V trimming: 4 bases; J trimming: 1 base; junction bases outside the gene matches: 2. The CDR3 bases are TGTGCCAGCTCACGGGACAGGGCGTCCTACGAGCAGTACTTC. Translating gives CASSRDRASYEQYF.

The chain uses TRBV2 and TRBJ1-5; a weak D match, TRBD1 (6 bases). Germline V lookup: CDR1 SNHLY, CDR2 FYNNEI. The V end lost 7 bases, the J end lost 3 bases, and 10 bases lay between the germline ends. This CDR3 has 13 residues. CDR3 coding DNA: TGTGCCAGCATGAGGACAGTCAATCAGCCCCAGCATTTT. Amino acid sequence: CASMRTVNQPQHF. The entire variable domain, with the rest obtained from reference TRBV2 and TRBJ1-5, is as follows: EPEVTQTPSHQVTQMGQEVILRCVPISNHLYFYWYRQILGQKVEFLVSFYNNEISEKSEIFDDQFSVERPDGSNFTLKIRSTKLEDSAMYFCASMRTVNQPQHFGDGTRLSIL.

The chain employs TRBV19 and TRBJ1-2; tentatively, D is TRBD1 (5 bases). This CDR3 is built from 11 residues. V was pared by 10 bases and J by 5 bases, with 11 bases between. Germline V CDR1 and CDR2: LNHDA, SQIVND (reference sequence). The CDR3 DNA reads TGTGCCACCGGGGGTGCTTATGGCTACACCTTC. Its protein product is CATGGAYGYTF.

This chain joins TRBV14 and TRBJ1-1; D call uncertain. CDR3 length: 12 residues. Germline values: CDR1 SGHDN, CDR2 FVKESK. Trimming shortened V by 1 base and J by 5 bases, and 5 bases separated the two germline ends. The CDR3 DNA is TGTGCCAGCAGCCAAGCAGGTACTGAAGCTTTCTTT. Amino acid sequence: CASSQAGTEAFF.

The V gene is TRBV25-1, the J gene TRBJ1-1; 9 bases fit TRBD1. V shed 6 bases, J shed 4 bases, and the junction held 0 bases outside the gene matches. Germline-derived CDR1 and CDR2 are MGHDK and SYGVNS. The CDR3 is made up of 12 amino acids. The CDR3 sequence is CASRGQGTEAFF. The CDR3 bases are TGTGCCAGCAGGGGACAGGGCACTGAAGCTTTCTTT.

The V call is TRBV19, the J call TRBJ2-1, with a tentative D call TRBD1 (6 bases). This CDR3 has 18 amino acids. The germline V and J ends were trimmed by 2 bases and 4 bases, with 21 bases remaining between them. The germline V gene encodes CDR1 LNHDA and CDR2 SQIVND (reference sequence). The CDR3 sequence: CASSINLRGGGKYNEQFF. DNA for the CDR3: TGTGCCAGTAGTATAAATTTGCGTGGTGGGGGCAAATACAATGAGCAGTTCTTC. Full variable domain (outside the CDR3, taken from reference TRBV19 and TRBJ2-1): DGGITQSPKYLFRKEGQNVTLSCEQNLNHDAMYWYRQDPGQGLRLIYYSQIVNDFQKGDIAEGYSVSREKKESFPLTVTSAQKNPTAFYLCASSINLRGGGKYNEQFFGPGTRLTVL.

This clone was detected only once. The V and J genes are TRBV19 and TRBJ1-2; TRBD1 matches 11 bases. Germline V gives CDR1 LNHDA, CDR2 SQIVND (reference sequence). V shed 4 bases, J shed 4 bases, and the junction held 11 bases outside the gene matches. The CDR3 runs to 17 residues. CDR3 in amino acids: CASSTWTGGLRVYGYTF. The CDR3 coding sequence is TGTGCCAGTAGTACCTGGACAGGGGGCTTACGGGTCTATGGCTACACCTTC.

V is TRBV10-3 and J is TRBJ2-3; 13 bases agree with TRBD2. The CDR3 covers 17 residues. The germline V gene has CDR1 ENHRY and CDR2 SYGVKD. V shed 3 bases and J 4 bases; nucleotides not matched to a gene: 7. The CDR3 DNA is TGTGCCATCAGTGATCCACCGGGACTAGCGGGATCAGATACGCAGTATTTT. This translates into CAISDPPGLAGSDTQYF.

The J gene is TRBJ1-2, the V gene TRBV6-5; D is perhaps TRBD1 (5 bases). There are 14 residues in the CDR3. V gave up 2 bases and J gave up 4 bases, with 11 bases separating them. CDR1 MNHEY and CDR2 SVGAGI come from the germline V gene. Here the CDR3 reads CASSYTGEIYGYTF. For the CDR3, the DNA is TGTGCCAGCAGTTACACAGGAGAGATCTATGGCTACACCTTC.

The chain carries TRBV6-2 or TRBV6-3 and TRBJ2-1; 7 nucleotides match TRBD1. The CDR3 runs to 17 residues. V lost 5 bases and J lost 5; bases outside the gene matches: 15. Germline assignment: CDR1 MNHEY and CDR2 SVGEGT. The CDR3 bases are TGTGCCAGCAGTAGCAGCGCCACCGGGACAGTTAACAATGAGCAGTTCTTC. The encoded protein is CASSSSATGTVNNEQFF.

This clone showed up just a few times. CDR3 nucleotide sequence: TGTGCCAGCAGCACTCCCGGGAGCGGGGGGGCTTTTGCGGCAGATACGCAGTATTTT. Amino acid sequence: CASSTPGSGGAFAADTQYF. The chain combines TRBV9 with TRBJ2-3, with TRBD2 matching over 10 bases. J was trimmed by 4 bases and V by 4 bases; bases with no gene match: 18. The CDR3 has 19 residues. Germline V gene sequence: CDR1 SGDLS, CDR2 YYNGEE.

The chain has TRBV7-2 and TRBJ2-3, with D perhaps TRBD1 (6 bases). CDR1 is SGHTA, CDR2 FQGNSA, per germline. This CDR3 is 12 amino acids long. V was pared by 4 bases and J by 7 bases, with 9 bases between. As DNA, the CDR3 is TGTGCCAGCAGCTCCAGGGGCCATACGCAGTATTTT. Translating gives CASSSRGHTQYF.

A single count supports this clone. This chain uses TRBV4-3 with TRBJ1-2; D gene uncertain. The CDR3 is 15 residues long. Trimming shortened V by 0 bases and J by 4 bases, and 12 bases separated the two germline ends. CDR1 LGHNA and CDR2 YSLEER come from the germline V gene. The CDR3 is CASSQEWRGGYGYTF. The CDR3 region has the DNA TGCGCCAGCAGCCAAGAATGGCGAGGAGGCTATGGCTACACCTTC.